This record looks at one T cell receptor (beta chain) sequence and its context. There is no known antigen for this receptor. No much larger clone exists at a distance of one base, and base qualities are not known. Reading from cysteine to phenylalanine, the CDR3 counts 13 amino acids. Just the 39-base CDR3 DNA is kept, in frame starting at base 1. CDR1 and CDR2 are read off the germline V gene as LGHNA and YNFKEQ. V and J are truncated by 4 bases and 9 bases respectively, leaving an intervening sequence of 13 bases. This sample stems from a study of CD8 T cells in Susac syndrome (dated by TCRdb to between 2018 and 2021). A note on the overall study: Of the Susac syndrome patients who were sequenced, under 10 were in clinical remission while about six had clinically active disease. At the time of blood withdrawal, Susac syndrome patients were either therapy-naive, taking corticosteroids (with some also receiving IVIg), or on IVIg alone. The study used repertoire sequencing to test whether antigen drove CD8+ T cell activation and differentiation in Susac syndrome.

RNA was extracted using the RNeasy kit, and roughly 0.5 to 1 microgram was reverse transcribed with random hexamers. TCR beta CDR3 regions were amplified with the immunoSEQ multiplex PCR assay covering 54 Vbeta and 13 Jbeta segments. Bias from PCR amplification was corrected by using a synthetic template baseline for primer optimization and for computational correction. On the study's bioinformatics: Reads were annotated to V, D and J genes per IMGT and analyzed with immunoSEQ Analyzer, keeping only productive sequences. Clonality was computed as one minus Shannon entropy normalized by log2 of the number of productive unique sequences. For each patient and control, public and private clones were evaluated within the 100 most prevalent clones. Clones were defined as Susac-specific when absent from the healthy and MS cohorts, from roughly 1,000 published viral clones and from other ImmuneACCESS disease sequences. TCRdb cleaned the public reads at Q25 with fastp, built clones with MiXCR and kept in-frame beta chains. Every CDR3 protein is listed once, alongside the most common genes and DNA of its rows. TCRdb, not the original authors, processed these V and J calls. The sample contains some 96,000 distinct CDR3 sequences, just under 95% of them found a single time. The top ten hold over 0.3% of the sample.

Overall results and qualifications from the work: In patients with Susac syndrome, the CD4+ T cell repertoire showed no detectable clonal expansion. The number of individuals in the TCR sequencing and HLA analysis was acknowledged as relatively small.

Peripheral blood CD8+ and CD4+ T cells from healthy donors, Susac syndrome patients and multiple sclerosis patients were profiled by high-throughput TCR beta sequencing. The Susac syndrome patients fulfilled recently defined diagnostic criteria for either definite or probable disease. CD8+ TEMRA cells were enriched by FACS, while bulk CD8+ and CD4+ T cells were purified by magnetic negative isolation. Blood was drawn into EDTA tubes, processed within 24 hours, and PBMCs were isolated by density gradient centrifugation. PBMCs intended for TCR sequencing were cryopreserved in liquid nitrogen and thawed later in a water bath at 37 degrees C. The sorted or isolated CD4+, CD8+ and CD8+ TEMRA cells reached a purity of at least 90%.

The chain joins TRBV4-2 to TRBJ2-1, with TRBD1 perhaps the D gene, on 6 matching bases. The sample consisted of CD4+ T cells from PBMCs. The receptor comes from a human donor with Susac syndrome. Here the CDR3 is given as CASSPEGGVEQFF. Here is the DNA: TGTGCCAGCAGCCCGGAAGGGGGTGTTGAGCAGTTCTTC.